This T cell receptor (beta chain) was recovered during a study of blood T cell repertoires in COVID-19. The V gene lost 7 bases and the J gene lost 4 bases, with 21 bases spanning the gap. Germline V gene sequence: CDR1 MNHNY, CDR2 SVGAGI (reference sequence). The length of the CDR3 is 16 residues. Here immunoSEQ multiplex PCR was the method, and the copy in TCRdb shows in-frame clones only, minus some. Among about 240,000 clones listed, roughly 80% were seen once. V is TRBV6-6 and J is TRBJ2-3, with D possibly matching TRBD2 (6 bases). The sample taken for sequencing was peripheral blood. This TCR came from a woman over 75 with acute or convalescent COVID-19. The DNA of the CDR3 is TGTGCCAGCAAACCCCCCATAACTAGCATGGCAGATACGCAGTATTTT. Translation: CASKPPITSMADTQYF.